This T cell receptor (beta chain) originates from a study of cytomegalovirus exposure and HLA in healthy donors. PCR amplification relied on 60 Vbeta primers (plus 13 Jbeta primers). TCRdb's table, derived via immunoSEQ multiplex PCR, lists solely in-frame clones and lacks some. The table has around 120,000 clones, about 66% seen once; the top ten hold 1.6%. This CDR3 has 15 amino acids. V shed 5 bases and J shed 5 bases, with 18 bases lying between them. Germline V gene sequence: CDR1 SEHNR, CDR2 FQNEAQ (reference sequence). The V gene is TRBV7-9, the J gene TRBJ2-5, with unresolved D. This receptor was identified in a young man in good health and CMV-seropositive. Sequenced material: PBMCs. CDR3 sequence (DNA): TGTGCCAGCAGCCAGACCGGGTCCGTGTCTGAGACCCAGTACTTC. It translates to CASSQTGSVSETQYF.